This TCR beta chain emerged from a study of cytotoxic CD8 clonotypes in ibrutinib-treated CLL. Study background: A median roughly twelve months of treatment, range 6 to 36, preceded the collection of response samples. A mean of around 270,000 productive templates and tens of thousands of productive rearrangements was obtained per sample. Study-level points and caveats: Treatment saw public clonotypes, which were uncommon, either contract or stay stable.

Targeted sequencing depth ranged from 1 in 200,000 to 1 in 1 million T cells. The method was immunoSEQ multiplex PCR; TCRdb's version includes in-frame clones alone and lacks a portion of them. The top ten hold about an eighth of the sample, which has 150,000 to 250,000 clones, around 72% seen once. CDR3 length equals 14 residues. Germline V lookup: CDR1 MNHEY, CDR2 SVGAGI. V was cut by 2 bases and J by 3 bases, with 11 bases left in between. With regard to this clone: Its antigen is currently unknown.

The V gene is TRBV6-5, the J gene TRBJ2-7; perhaps TRBD1 as D (5 bases). Sequences were derived from PBMCs, sampled after 24 months of ibrutinib treatment. This TCR was recovered from a human donor with chronic lymphocytic leukemia. The CDR3 loop reads CASSYQGLNYEQYF. The CDR3 nucleotides are TGTGCCAGCAGTTACCAGGGATTAAACTACGAGCAGTACTTC.